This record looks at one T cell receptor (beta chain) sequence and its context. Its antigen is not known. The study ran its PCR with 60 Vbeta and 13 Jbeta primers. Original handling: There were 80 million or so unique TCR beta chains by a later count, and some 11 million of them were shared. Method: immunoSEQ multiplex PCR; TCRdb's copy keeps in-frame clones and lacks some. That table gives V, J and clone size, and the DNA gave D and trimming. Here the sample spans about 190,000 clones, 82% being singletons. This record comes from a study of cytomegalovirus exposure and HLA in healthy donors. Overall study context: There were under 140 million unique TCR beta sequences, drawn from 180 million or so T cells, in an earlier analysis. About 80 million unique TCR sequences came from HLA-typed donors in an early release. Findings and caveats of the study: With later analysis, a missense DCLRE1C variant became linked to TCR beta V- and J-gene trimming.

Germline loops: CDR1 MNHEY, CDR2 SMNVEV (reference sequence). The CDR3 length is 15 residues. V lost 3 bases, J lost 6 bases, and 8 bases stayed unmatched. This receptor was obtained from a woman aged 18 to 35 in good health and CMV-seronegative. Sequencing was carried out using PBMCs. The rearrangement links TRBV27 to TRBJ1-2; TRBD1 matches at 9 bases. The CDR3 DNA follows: TGTGCCAGCAGTTTGACTTCCGGGACAGGGAATGGCTACACCTTC. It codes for CASSLTSGTGNGYTF.